The table lists the clone carrying this T cell receptor (beta chain) with a few counts. The antigen is not known. The record originates from a study of T cells in Graves' hyperthyroidism and ophthalmopathy. Study conclusions and caveats: Ophthalmopathy, as predicted by the model, came a median 6.5 months after the prediction. Among clonotypes expanded in thyroid above 0.001, most were also found in blood.

Amplification yielded TCR beta CDR3 regions, with RNA transcripts as the source. The primer set for the first-round RT-PCR of the TCR CDR3 was HTBI. A single record per CDR3 protein comes from TCRdb applying MiXCR to the multiplex PCR reads. The sample lists hundreds of thousands of distinct CDR3 sequences, approximately 22% seen once, with under 55% in the top ten. Inclusion characteristics of ophthalmopathy patients comprised a Clinical Activity Score of at least 3, a NOSPECS grade of at least 4, and duration under 3 months. The authors took PBMCs from roughly 9.7 ml fresh peripheral blood. Per the germline V gene, CDR1 is DFQATT and CDR2 is SNEGSKA (reference sequence). There are 14 residues in the CDR3. Deletions cut 0 bases from V and 5 bases from J, with 12 bases between.

The TCR comes from a woman between 65 and 79 years old with Graves' ophthalmopathy. The chain uses TRBV20-1 and TRBJ2-3; D is ambiguous. Sequenced: blood. This chain's CDR3 is CSARDIQGRDTQYF. CDR3 DNA sequence: TGCAGTGCTAGAGATATACAAGGACGAGATACGCAGTATTTT.